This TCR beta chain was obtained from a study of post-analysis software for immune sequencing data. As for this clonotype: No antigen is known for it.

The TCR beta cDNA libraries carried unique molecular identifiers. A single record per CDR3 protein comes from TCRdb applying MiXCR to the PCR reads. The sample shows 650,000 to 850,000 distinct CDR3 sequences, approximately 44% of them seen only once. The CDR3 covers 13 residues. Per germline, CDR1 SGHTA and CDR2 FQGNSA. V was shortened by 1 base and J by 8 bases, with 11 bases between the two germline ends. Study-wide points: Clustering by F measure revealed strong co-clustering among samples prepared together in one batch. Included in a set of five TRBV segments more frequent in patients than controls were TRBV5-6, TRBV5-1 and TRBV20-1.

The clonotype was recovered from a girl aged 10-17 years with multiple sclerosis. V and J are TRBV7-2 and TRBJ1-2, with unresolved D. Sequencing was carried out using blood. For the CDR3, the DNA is TGTGCCAGCAGCTTAGTGCGCGCCGCGGGCTACACCTTC. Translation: CASSLVRAAGYTF.